What follows is one TCR beta chain and its context. Its antigen is not yet known. No base quality values were provided; no much bigger clone lies one nucleotide off. At the junction V is shortened by 4 bases and J by 11 bases, with 23 bases in between. Based on the germline V gene (reference sequence), the CDR1 and CDR2 sequences are DFQATT and SNEGSKA. From its cysteine to its phenylalanine, the CDR3 spans 14 amino acids. The retained sequence is limited to the CDR3, 42 bases, with the frame set at the first base. These data belong to a study of post-analysis software for immune sequencing data (dated by TCRdb to 2014 to 2015). Concerning the study at large: The recorded disease courses included relapsing-remitting, secondary progressive and progressive-relapsing multiple sclerosis, and some patients had no subtype annotation. The patient repertoires were compared against roughly 12 previously published healthy control repertoires obtained from donors aged roughly 6 to 28 years. A subset of samples was prepared in parallel using single-end sample barcoding, then pooled and co-amplified after Illumina adapter ligation.

On the study overall, not on this receptor specifically: Roughly 5 TRBV segments, including TRBV5-6, TRBV5-1 and TRBV20-1, were significantly more frequent in patients than controls. The control group was slightly older than the multiple sclerosis patient group. Significantly lower normalized Chao1 diversity was found in multiple sclerosis patients than in controls, suggesting substantial peripheral T-cell clonal expansion. When samples were clustered directly using the F measure, samples prepared in the same batch co-clustered strongly, which prompted a batch-effect correction.

To demonstrate the VDJtools post-analysis software, TCR beta repertoires were profiled from the peripheral blood of more than ten young patients with multiple sclerosis. The multiple sclerosis patients were children and adolescents between roughly 6 and 16 years of age. Libraries were prepared through PCR. Sequencer: Illumina HiSeq 2500. To reduce PCR and sequencing biases, unique molecular identifiers were built into the TCR beta cDNA libraries. Approximately 500,000 cDNA molecules were obtained for every 1 to 10 million input T cells, so each molecule roughly corresponded to one T cell. Patient libraries were prepared and sequenced with the same protocol used for the earlier healthy control dataset. Samples belonging to the same batch were prepared together, multiplexed and sequenced on a shared HiSeq lane. Turning to the authors' computational methods: MIGEC was used to process the raw barcoded reads, and molecular identifier groups with only a single read were discarded before consensus assembly and CDR3 extraction. VDJtools was used for post-analysis of the clonotype tables, with diversity normalized by down-sampling every dataset to the smallest sample size. In repertoire overlap clustering, CDR3 amino acid sequences, but not nucleotide sequences, were matched to correct batch-related cross-sample contamination. Through fastp at Q25 and MiXCR, TCRdb rebuilt clones from the public reads, retaining in-frame beta chains. Rows are combined by CDR3 protein, so each entry shows the most common genes and DNA. These V and J calls originate from TCRdb's pipeline instead of the authors' own analysis. This sample holds hundreds of thousands of distinct CDR3 sequences; roughly half were observed only once. The ten largest clones take up approximately 4.2% of the sample.

The sequenced material came from blood. This TCR derives from a girl aged 10 to 17 with multiple sclerosis. The chain is assembled from TRBV20-1 and TRBJ2-5; D gene: possibly TRBD2, on 5 matching bases. The bases are TGCAGTGCTAAGGGAACGACTAACGCTCAGGAGCAGTACTTC. It translates as CSAKGTTNAQEQYF.